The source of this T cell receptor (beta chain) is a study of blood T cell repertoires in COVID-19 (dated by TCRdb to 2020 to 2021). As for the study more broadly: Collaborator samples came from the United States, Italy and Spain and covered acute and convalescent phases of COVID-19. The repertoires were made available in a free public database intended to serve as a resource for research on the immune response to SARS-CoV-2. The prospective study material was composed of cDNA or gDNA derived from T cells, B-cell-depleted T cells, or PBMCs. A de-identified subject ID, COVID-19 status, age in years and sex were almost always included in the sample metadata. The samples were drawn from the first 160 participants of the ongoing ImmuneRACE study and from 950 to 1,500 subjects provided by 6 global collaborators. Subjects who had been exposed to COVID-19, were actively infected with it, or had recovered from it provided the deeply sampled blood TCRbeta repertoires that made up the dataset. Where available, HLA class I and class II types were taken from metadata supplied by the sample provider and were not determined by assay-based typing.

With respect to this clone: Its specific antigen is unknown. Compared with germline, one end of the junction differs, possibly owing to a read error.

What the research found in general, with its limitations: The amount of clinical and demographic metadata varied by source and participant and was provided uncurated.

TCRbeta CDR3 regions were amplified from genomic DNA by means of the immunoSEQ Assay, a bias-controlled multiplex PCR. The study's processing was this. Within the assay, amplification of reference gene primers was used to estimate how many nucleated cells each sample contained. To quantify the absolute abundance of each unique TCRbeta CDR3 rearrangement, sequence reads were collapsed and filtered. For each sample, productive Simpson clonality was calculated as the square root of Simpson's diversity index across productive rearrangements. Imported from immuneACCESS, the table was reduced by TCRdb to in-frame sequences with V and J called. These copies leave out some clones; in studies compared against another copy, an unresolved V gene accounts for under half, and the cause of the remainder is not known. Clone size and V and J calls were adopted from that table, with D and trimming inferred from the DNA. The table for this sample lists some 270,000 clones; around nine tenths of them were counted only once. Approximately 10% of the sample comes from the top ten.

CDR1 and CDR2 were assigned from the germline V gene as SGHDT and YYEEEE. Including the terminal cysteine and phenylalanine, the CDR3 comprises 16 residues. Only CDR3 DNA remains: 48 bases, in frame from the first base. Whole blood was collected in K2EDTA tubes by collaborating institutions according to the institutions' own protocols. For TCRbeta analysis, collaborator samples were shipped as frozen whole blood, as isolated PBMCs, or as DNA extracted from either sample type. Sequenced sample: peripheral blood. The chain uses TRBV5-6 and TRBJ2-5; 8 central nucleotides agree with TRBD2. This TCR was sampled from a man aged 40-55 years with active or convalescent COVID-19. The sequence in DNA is TGTGCCAGCAGCTTGGAGGTGGCCACGGCGCCGGGAGGGGTGGACTTC. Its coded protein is CASSLEVATAPGGVDF. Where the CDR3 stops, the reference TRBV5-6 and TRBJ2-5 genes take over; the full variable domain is DAGVTQSPTHLIKTRGQQVTLRCSPKSGHDTVSWYQQALGQGPQFIFQYYEEEERQRGNFPDRFSGHQFPNYSSELNVNALLLGDSALYLCASSLEVATAPGGVDFGPGTRLLVL.